A single sample is the source of the 21 T cell receptor beta chains below, sequenced in a study of regulatory T cells in long-lasting Graves disease. Described time point: newly diagnosed GD, antithyroid drugs for less than 3 months. Extracted PBMC RNA gave rise to the TCR library. According to the study, TCR beta libraries were built with iRepertoire HTBI primers and CDR3-region Arm-PCR. TCRdb called the multiplex PCR reads again in MiXCR, with one record for every CDR3 protein. The sample lists roughly 520,000 distinct CDR3 sequences; about 12% were seen once. These sequences were also reported in another study, on T cells in Graves' hyperthyroidism and ophthalmopathy.

Sequenced material: peripheral blood mononuclear cells (PBMCs), taken at new diagnosis, from a patient treated with antithyroid drugs. All receptors derive from a woman aged 30 to 39 with Graves disease.

The chain couples TRBV3-1 to TRBJ2-1; 11 bases are a match to TRBD2. V lost 5 bases and J lost 6; bases outside the gene matches: 6. Germline CDR1 reads LGHDT; CDR2 reads YNNKEL (reference sequence). This CDR3 is built from 15 residues. The CDR3 nucleotides are TGTGCCAGCAGCGAAGTAGCGGGAGGGGTCAATGAGCAGTTCTTC. Its protein is CASSEVAGGVNEQFF.

V and J are TRBV7-2 and TRBJ1-1; 7 bases align to TRBD1. The germline V gene has CDR1 SGHTA and CDR2 FQGNSA. Trimming took 8 bases from V and 4 from J; bases not matched to a gene: 7. CDR3 length equals 13 residues. The CDR3 region is CASALTGVTEAFF. In DNA, the CDR3 is TGTGCCAGCGCCCTAACAGGGGTCACTGAAGCTTTCTTT.

This clonotype turned up a few times. A single base separates this from a much larger clone, so it may be a read error. The V call is TRBV6-1, the J call TRBJ1-4; 10 bases are a match to TRBD1. Germline V CDR1 and CDR2: MNHNS, SASEGT. With 3 bases clipped from V and 7 bases from J, the junction kept 5 bases outside the gene matches. CDR3 length: 15 amino acids. The CDR3, as DNA: TGTGCCAGCAGTGAGTCGGGACAGGGGCTTGAAAAACTGTTTTTT. It specifies CASSESGQGLEKLFF.

This clonotype was counted many times. The gene calls are TRBV13 and TRBJ2-7; a weak D match, TRBD1 (5 bases). V was clipped by 3 bases and J by 5 bases, with 14 bases between them. CDR1 and CDR2 (germline): PRHDT, FYEKMQ (reference sequence). The CDR3 length is 14 residues. The CDR3 region is CASSFSGLKDEQYF. The CDR3 region has the DNA TGTGCCAGCAGCTTCTCAGGGCTCAAGGACGAGCAGTACTTC.

This clonotype was detected many times. The chain joins TRBV7-3 to TRBJ2-3; D gene uncertain. Germline CDR1 and CDR2: SGHTA and FQGTGA. The V end lost 2 bases, the J end lost 6 bases, and 9 bases lay between the germline ends. The CDR3 extends over 13 amino acids. The CDR3 coding sequence is TGTGCCAGCAGCTTAGAGTCGAGGGATACGCAGTATTTT. Its translation is CASSLESRDTQYF.

The chain carries TRBV19 and TRBJ2-4; D is possibly TRBD1 or TRBD2 (5 bases each). V was clipped by 5 bases and J by 0 bases, with 20 bases between them. Germline V gene data show CDR1 as LNHDA and CDR2 as SQIVND (reference sequence). The CDR3 covers 18 residues. For the CDR3, the DNA is TGTGCCAGTAGTTTAGCCGGGGCCTCCCTATTAGCCAAAAACATTCAGTACTTC. Translating gives CASSLAGASLLAKNIQYF. The full variable domain, rest sourced from reference TRBV19 and TRBJ2-4, is DGGITQSPKYLFRKEGQNVTLSCEQNLNHDAMYWYRQDPGQGLRLIYYSQIVNDFQKGDIAEGYSVSREKKESFPLTVTSAQKNPTAFYLCASSLAGASLLAKNIQYFGAGTRLSVL.

This clonotype was counted ten times or more. This chain joins TRBV28 and TRBJ1-5; perhaps TRBD1 as D (5 bases). Per germline, CDR1 MDHEN and CDR2 SYDVKM. The CDR3 consists of 15 residues. Trimming took 3 bases from V and 9 from J, leaving 18 bases between them. The CDR3 sequence: CASSFPGTVVWPQHF. The CDR3 bases are TGTGCCAGCAGTTTCCCCGGGACGGTTGTGTGGCCCCAGCATTTT. Variable domain in full (rest from reference TRBV28 and TRBJ1-5): DVKVTQSSRYLVKRTGEKVFLECVQDMDHENMFWYRQDPGLGLRLIYFSYDVKMKEKGDIPEGYSVSREKKERFSLILESASTNQTSMYLCASSFPGTVVWPQHFGDGTRLSIL.

On this clonotype itself: Being one base from a much bigger clone, this may be a read error. This sequence joins TRBV29-1 and TRBJ2-7; a possible D gene is TRBD2 (6 bases). Germline-derived CDR1 and CDR2 are SQVTM and ANQGSEA. The CDR3 spans 13 residues. The CDR3 DNA follows: TGCAGCGGAGGCGAAGGGAGGCCCTACGAGCAGCACTTC. As protein: CSGGEGRPYEQHF.

This clonotype is a singleton in its sample. The chain carries TRBV29-1 and TRBJ2-2; the D is unclear. Trimming stripped 6 bases from V and 6 bases from J, with 11 bases between. The CDR3 extends over 12 amino acids. CDR1 and CDR2 from the germline V gene are SQVTM and ANQGSEA. For the CDR3, the DNA is TGCAGCGTGATGATGAGTTCCGGGGAGCTGTTTTTT. Its translation: CSVMMSSGELFF.

This chain connects TRBV19 to TRBJ2-1; 10 bases map to TRBD2. The germline CDR1 and CDR2 sequences are LNHDA and SQIVND (reference sequence). The CDR3 length is 16 residues. V gave up 4 bases and J gave up 3 bases; unmatched junction bases: 6. The CDR3 sequence: CASSKASGSYYNEQFF. The CDR3 nucleotides are TGTGCCAGTAGTAAGGCTAGCGGGAGCTACTACAATGAGCAGTTCTTC.

V is TRBV5-5 and J is TRBJ1-2; 7 bases agree with TRBD1. CDR1 SGHKS and CDR2 YYEKEE come from the germline V gene (reference sequence). V dropped 4 bases and J dropped 4; count of bases not matched to a gene: 10. The length of the CDR3 is 15 residues. This CDR3 reads CASSLRSGQVYGYTF. CDR3 bases: TGTGCCAGCAGCCTTAGATCAGGACAGGTCTATGGCTACACCTTC.

There are many counts of this clonotype. The V and J genes are TRBV5-1 and TRBJ2-1; 11 bases match TRBD2. This CDR3 is built from 15 residues. CDR1 is SGHRS and CDR2 is YFSETQ in the germline V gene. The J segment lost 7 bases and the V segment lost 0 bases, leaving 3 bases of the junction unmatched. The CDR3 is CASSLAPSGRNEQFF. The CDR3 DNA follows: TGCGCCAGCAGCTTGGCGCCTAGCGGGAGGAATGAGCAGTTCTTC.

The chain uses TRBV2 and TRBJ2-5, with D possibly TRBD2 on 6 matching bases. Germline CDR1 reads SNHLY; CDR2 reads FYNNEI. Trimming shortened V by 6 bases and J by 5 bases, and 13 bases separated the two germline ends. This CDR3 spans 13 amino acids. DNA for the CDR3: TGTGCCAGCAGATGGGGTGGGAGGGAGACCCAGTACTTC. It codes for CASRWGGRETQYF.

The sample holds a few counts of this clonotype. The chain links TRBV20-1 to TRBJ2-1; no firm D call. This CDR3 is built from 13 residues. Germline CDR1 DFQATT, CDR2 SNEGSKA (reference sequence). V lost 3 bases and J lost 4, with 10 bases in between. This CDR3 is CSASLVVYNEQFF. The CDR3 DNA sequence: TGCAGTGCTAGCCTAGTAGTGTACAATGAGCAGTTCTTC.

A note on this clonotype: A much more abundant neighbour one base away suggests this may be a read error. The chain uses TRBV6-5 and TRBJ2-1; TRBD2 matches 7 bases. Looked up from germline, CDR1 is MNHEY and CDR2 is SVGAGI. This CDR3 has 13 residues. The CDR3 spells CASIYGGNYEQFF. In DNA, the CDR3 is TGTGCCAGCATTTACGGGGGGAACTACGAGCAGTTCTTC.

This clonotype turned up a few times. The CDR3 sequence: CASSQGDRVADTQYF. The CDR3 nucleotides are TGCGCCAGCAGCCAAGGGGACAGGGTCGCAGATACGCAGTATTTT. J is TRBJ2-3 and V is TRBV4-1, with TRBD1 matching 9 bases. The CDR3 is 15 amino acids. V was clipped by 1 base and J by 4 bases; unmatched bases: 3. From germline, CDR1 is MGHRA and CDR2 YSYEKL.

Note on this clonotype: A clone one base away is much larger, so this may be a read error. The chain has TRBV28 and TRBJ1-1, with no clear D. CDR3 size: 15 residues. The V gene lost 2 bases and the J gene lost 6 bases, with 16 bases spanning the gap. Germline V CDR1 and CDR2: MDHEN, SYDVKM. DNA for the CDR3: TGTGCCAGCAGTTTAAACAAGGCCGAGCTCGCTGAAGCTTTCTTT. It specifies CASSLNKAELAEAFF.

This clonotype occurred many times. V gene TRBV27 combines with J gene TRBJ1-3, with 8 positions matching TRBD1. The germline V gene encodes CDR1 MNHEY and CDR2 SMNVEV (reference sequence). V was clipped by 6 bases and J by 1 base; unmatched bases: 5. The CDR3 is made up of 15 amino acids. CDR3 DNA: TGTGCCAGCAGAAGGACAGGGACTTCTGGAAACACCATATATTTT. Protein: CASRRTGTSGNTIYF.

This clonotype was detected many times. This sequence joins TRBV29-1 and TRBJ2-3; TRBD2 agrees at 7 bases. The germline CDR1 and CDR2 sequences are SQVTM and ANQGSEA. With 3 bases clipped from V and 2 bases from J, the junction kept 14 bases outside the gene matches. This CDR3 is built from 17 residues. The DNA for the CDR3 is TGCAGCGTTGAGTTCGTGGGAGGGCCTGTCTCCACAGATACGCAGTATTTT. Translating gives CSVEFVGGPVSTDTQYF.

This clonotype was picked up many times. V usage is TRBV6-2 or TRBV6-3 and J usage is TRBJ2-5; 11 nucleotides agree with TRBD2. The germline gives CDR1 MNHEY, CDR2 SVGEGT. V lost 9 bases to trimming and J lost 4 bases; unmatched junction nucleotides: 13. The CDR3 is made up of 16 amino acids. Here the CDR3 reads CASTGTSGSWGETQYF. The CDR3 region has the DNA TGTGCCAGTACCGGGACTAGCGGCTCGTGGGGAGAGACCCAGTACTTC.

This clonotype has at least ten counts. V and J are TRBV11-2 and TRBJ2-3, with 7 bases matching TRBD1. CDR1 is SGHAT and CDR2 is FQNNGV in the germline V gene. With 0 bases clipped from V and 7 bases from J, the junction kept 10 bases outside the gene matches. The CDR3 runs 16 residues. The CDR3 loop reads CASSLERGRGINTQYF. Here the CDR3 DNA reads TGTGCCAGCAGCTTAGAAAGGGGCAGGGGGATAAATACGCAGTATTTT.